One sample yielded the 5 T cell receptor beta chains listed below, sequenced in a study of blood T cell repertoires in COVID-19. Data came from immunoSEQ multiplex PCR; TCRdb stores just in-frame clones and leaves some out. The table lists around 200,000 clones, about 81% of them singletons. The sample taken for sequencing was PBMCs or T cells enriched from blood (not recorded which). The receptors derive from a middle-aged man who had recovered from COVID-19.

The chain has TRBV19 and TRBJ2-7; weak D call: TRBD2 (5 bases). V lost 5 bases to trimming and J lost 7 bases, with 24 bases between them. This CDR3 has 16 amino acids. Germline values: CDR1 LNHDA, CDR2 SQIVND (reference sequence). CDR3 DNA: TGTGCCAGTAGTCTCCCCGGCGTAGCGCCGCTACGTGAGCAGTACTTC. It is translated as CASSLPGVAPLREQYF.

V and J are TRBV5-1 and TRBJ1-2; D unresolved. CDR3 length: 13 amino acids. V lost 0 bases and J 4 bases, leaving 7 bases between the germline ends. Germline loops: CDR1 SGHRS, CDR2 YFSETQ. CDR3 amino acids: CASSLAGLYGYTF. In DNA form, the CDR3 reads TGCGCCAGCAGCTTGGCCGGACTCTATGGCTACACCTTC.

This sequence joins TRBV2 and TRBJ1-2; D may be TRBD1 (6 bases). The CDR3 is 15 amino acids. The germline V and J ends were trimmed by 6 bases and 1 base, with 15 bases remaining between them. Germline V gene data show CDR1 as SNHLY and CDR2 as FYNNEI. CDR3 loop: CASRGTDRFNYGYTF. The CDR3 region has the DNA TGTGCCAGCAGGGGAACCGACAGGTTTAACTATGGCTACACCTTC.

V and J are TRBV19 and TRBJ1-1; the D is unclear. The germline CDR1 and CDR2 sequences are LNHDA and SQIVND (reference sequence). V lost 2 bases to trimming and J lost 0 bases, with 4 bases between them. This CDR3 is 13 amino acids long. CDR3 coding DNA: TGTGCCAGTAGTATATCCATGAACACTGAAGCTTTCTTT. It is translated as CASSISMNTEAFF.

This clone was found once. The chain carries TRBV6-2 or TRBV6-3 and TRBJ2-1; 9 bases fit TRBD2. This CDR3 region has 19 residues. Germline CDR1 and CDR2: MNHEY and SVGEGT. V shed 0 bases, J shed 7 bases, and the junction held 16 bases outside the gene matches. The CDR3: CASSYSPARAGGLWNEQFF. The CDR3 nucleotides read TGTGCCAGCAGTTACTCTCCGGCAAGAGCGGGAGGCCTCTGGAATGAGCAGTTCTTC.